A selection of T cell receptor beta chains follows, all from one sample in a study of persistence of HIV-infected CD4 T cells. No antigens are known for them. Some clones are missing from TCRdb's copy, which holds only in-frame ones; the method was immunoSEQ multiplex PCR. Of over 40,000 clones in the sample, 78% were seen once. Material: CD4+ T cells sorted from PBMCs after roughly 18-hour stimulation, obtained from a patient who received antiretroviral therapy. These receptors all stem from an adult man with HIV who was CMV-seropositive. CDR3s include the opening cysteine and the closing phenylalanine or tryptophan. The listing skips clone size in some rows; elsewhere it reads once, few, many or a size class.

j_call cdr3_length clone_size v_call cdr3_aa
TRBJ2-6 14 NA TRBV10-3 CAISVASGANVLTF
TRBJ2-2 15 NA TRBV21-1 CASSKGQANTGELFF
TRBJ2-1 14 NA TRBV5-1 CASSSNGLDGEQFF
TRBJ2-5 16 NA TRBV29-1 CSVGTGTSAAGETQYF
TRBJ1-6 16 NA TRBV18 CASSPISGASNSPLHF
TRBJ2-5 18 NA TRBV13 CASSLSGRRGRGQETQYF
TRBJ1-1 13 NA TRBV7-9 CASSSGGITEAFF
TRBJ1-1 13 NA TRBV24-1 CATSDHTNTEAFF
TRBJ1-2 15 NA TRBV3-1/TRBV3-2 CASSQDIAEPYGYTF
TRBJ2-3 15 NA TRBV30 CAWSVGGKRTDTQYF
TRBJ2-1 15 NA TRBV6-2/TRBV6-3 CASSYGGSGINEQFF
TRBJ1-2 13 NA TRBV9 CASSHRGDYGYTF
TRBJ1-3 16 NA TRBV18 CASSPAWKGKGNTIYF
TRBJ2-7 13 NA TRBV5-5 CASSSGTAYEQYF
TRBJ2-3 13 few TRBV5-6 CASSIDNTDTQYF
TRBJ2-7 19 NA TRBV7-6 CASSLATSGGLQSSYEQYF
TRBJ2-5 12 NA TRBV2 CASSALQETQYF
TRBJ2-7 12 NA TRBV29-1 CSVEGALYEQYF
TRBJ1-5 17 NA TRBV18 CASSPSSASGASGPQHF
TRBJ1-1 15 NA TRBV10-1 CASSESGQGRSEAFF
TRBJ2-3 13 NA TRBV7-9 CASSFQMKDTQYF
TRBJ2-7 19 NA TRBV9 CASSGDLGGSHGRFYEQYF
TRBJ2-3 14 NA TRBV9 CASSGGEYGDTQYF
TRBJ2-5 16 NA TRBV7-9 CASSSRGAGAGETQYF
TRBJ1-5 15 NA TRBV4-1 CASSQEENSNQPQHF
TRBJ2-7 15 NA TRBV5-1 CASSLVASGGYEQYF
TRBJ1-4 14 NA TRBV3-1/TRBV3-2 CASSRQGGNEKLFF
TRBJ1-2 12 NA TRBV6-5 CASRQNYYGYTF
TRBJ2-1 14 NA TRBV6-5 CASSQRTAYNEQFF
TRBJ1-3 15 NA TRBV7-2 CASSLQGGLGNTIYF
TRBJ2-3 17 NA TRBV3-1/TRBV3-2 CASSQEVLAGSTDTQYF
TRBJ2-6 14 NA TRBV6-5 CASTPSGGANVLTF
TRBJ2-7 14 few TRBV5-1 CASSPQGQGYEQYF
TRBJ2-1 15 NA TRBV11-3 CASSLTGQGAGEQFF
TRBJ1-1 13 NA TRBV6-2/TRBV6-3 CASSYTANTEAFF
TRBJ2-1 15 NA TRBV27 CASSLGPFSYNEQFF
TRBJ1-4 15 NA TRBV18 CASRSAGGFNEKLFF
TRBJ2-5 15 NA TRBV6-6 CASTSGTSKGETQYF
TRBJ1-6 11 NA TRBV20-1 CSAKGNSPLHF
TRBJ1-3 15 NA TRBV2 CASSEGPILGNTIYF
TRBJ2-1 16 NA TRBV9 CASSPGGRGGKNEQFF
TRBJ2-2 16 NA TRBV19 CASSKPRGLRPGELFF
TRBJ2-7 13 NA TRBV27 CVSARDSHYEQYF
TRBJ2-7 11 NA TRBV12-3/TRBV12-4 CASSLWVEQYF
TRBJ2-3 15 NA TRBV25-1 CASSDLAGGEDTQYF
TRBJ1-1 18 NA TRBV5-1 CASSKPLVRQGASTEAFF
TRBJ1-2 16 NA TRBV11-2 CASSLNKLRGNYGYTF
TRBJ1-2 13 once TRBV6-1 CASSEGGPYGYTF
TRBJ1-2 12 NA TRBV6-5 CATKGRIYGYTF
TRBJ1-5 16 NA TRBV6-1 CASSEWRGGGYQPQHF
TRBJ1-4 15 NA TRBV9 CASSVGGPRNEKLFF